This T cell receptor beta chain was captured in a study of breast tumors, draining lymph nodes, adjacent tissues. Samples came from axillary lymph nodes draining the breast cancer. Whole-study results and caveats: The lymph node origin of tumor T cells was framed as consistent with a hypothesis, not demonstrated. Tumors had less TCR diversity than lymph nodes, more than nontumor tissue. The data were judged consistent with most tumor T cells coming from lymph node and expanding in tumor.

TCRdb called the multiplex PCR reads again in MiXCR, with one record for every CDR3 protein. The repertoire holds roughly 130,000 distinct CDR3 sequences, with just under 20% as singletons. This clonotype was picked up many times. Its antigen is unknown. Trimming removed 5 bases from V and 8 bases from J, with 26 bases in between. CDR1 SGHTA and CDR2 FQGNSA come from the germline V gene. The CDR3 covers 17 residues. The sample consisted of axillary lymph node tissue. The chain recombines TRBV7-2 with TRBJ2-3, with D tentatively TRBD1 (6 bases). This clonotype was obtained from a female donor with breast cancer. Some clones in this sample may be carry-over from other donors' samples. In nucleotides, the CDR3 is TGTGCCAGCAGCCTTTACTCCTACAGACCCCAAGGGGGTACGCAGTATTTT. The encoded protein is CASSLYSYRPQGGTQYF.